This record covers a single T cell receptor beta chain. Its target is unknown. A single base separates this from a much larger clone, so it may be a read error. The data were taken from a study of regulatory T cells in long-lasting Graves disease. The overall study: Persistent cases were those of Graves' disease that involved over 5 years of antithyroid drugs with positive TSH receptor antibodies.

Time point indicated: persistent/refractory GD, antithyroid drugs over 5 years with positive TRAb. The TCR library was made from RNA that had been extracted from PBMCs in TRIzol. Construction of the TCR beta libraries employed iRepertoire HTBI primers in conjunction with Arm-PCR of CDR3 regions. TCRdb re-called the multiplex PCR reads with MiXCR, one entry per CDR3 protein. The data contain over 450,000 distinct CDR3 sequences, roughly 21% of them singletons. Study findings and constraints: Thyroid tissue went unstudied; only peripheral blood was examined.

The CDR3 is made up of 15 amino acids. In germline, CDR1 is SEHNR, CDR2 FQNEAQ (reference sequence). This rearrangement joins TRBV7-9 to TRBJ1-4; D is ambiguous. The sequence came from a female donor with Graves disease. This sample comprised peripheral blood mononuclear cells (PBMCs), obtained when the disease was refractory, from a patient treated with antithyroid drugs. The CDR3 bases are TGTGCCAGCAGCCGCCAAGACTCCCTGAATGAAAAACTGGTTTTT. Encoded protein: CASSRQDSLNEKLVF.